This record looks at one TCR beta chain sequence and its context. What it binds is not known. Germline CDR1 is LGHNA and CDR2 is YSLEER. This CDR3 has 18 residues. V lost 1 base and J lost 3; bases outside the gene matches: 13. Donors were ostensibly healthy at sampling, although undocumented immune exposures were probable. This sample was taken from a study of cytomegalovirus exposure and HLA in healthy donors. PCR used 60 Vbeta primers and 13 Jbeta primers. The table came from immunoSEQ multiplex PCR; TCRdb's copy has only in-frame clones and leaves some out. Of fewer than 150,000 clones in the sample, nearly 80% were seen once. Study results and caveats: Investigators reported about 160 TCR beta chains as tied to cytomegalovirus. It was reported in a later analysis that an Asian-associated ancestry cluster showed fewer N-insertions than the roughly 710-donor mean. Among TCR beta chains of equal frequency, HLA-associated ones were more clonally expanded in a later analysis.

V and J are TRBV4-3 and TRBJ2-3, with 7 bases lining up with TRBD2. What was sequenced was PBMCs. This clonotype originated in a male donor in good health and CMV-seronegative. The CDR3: CASSQGRLRRGKTDTQYF. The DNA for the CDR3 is TGCGCCAGCAGCCAAGGTCGGCTAAGGCGGGGGAAAACAGATACGCAGTATTTT.